These 6 T cell receptor beta chains originate from one sample sequenced in a study of T-cell reconstitution after alpha-beta-depleted transplantation in children. This sample's TCRbeta library carried unique molecular identifier barcodes. MiXCR, run by TCRdb on the PCR reads, gives a single entry per CDR3 protein. The sample consists of 600,000 or so distinct CDR3 sequences, 20% to 25% of them appearing once. This specimen consisted of PBMCs, mostly from graft donor cells, obtained 360 days after TCRalphabeta/CD19-depleted stem cell transplant. The receptors shown here come from a boy younger than two who had a stem cell transplant for acute myeloid leukemia, so the T cells may come from the graft donor.

The chain carries TRBV15 and TRBJ2-3, with a possible D match to TRBD2 (6 bases). The CDR3 runs 14 residues. Germline V gene sequence: CDR1 LNHNV, CDR2 YYDKDF (reference sequence). The V end was cut by 8 bases, the J end by 2 bases, with 14 bases between. The CDR3 here is CATGRRVVTDTQYF. The CDR3, as DNA: TGTGCCACCGGGAGGAGGGTGGTCACAGATACGCAGTATTTT.

The chain recombines TRBV29-1 with TRBJ2-1; 7 nucleotides align to TRBD2. V lost 4 bases to trimming and J lost 5 bases; unmatched junction nucleotides: 8. The CDR3 has 14 residues. CDR1 is SQVTM, CDR2 ANQGSEA, per germline. CDR3 loop: CSVVSGSAHNEQFF. CDR3 DNA sequence: TGCAGCGTTGTTAGCGGGTCGGCCCACAATGAGCAGTTCTTC.

The V call is TRBV20-1, the J call TRBJ1-4, with D perhaps matching TRBD1 (5 bases). Germline CDR1 reads DFQATT; CDR2 reads SNEGSKA (reference sequence). This CDR3 has 13 residues. Trimming took 6 bases from V and 6 from J, leaving 14 bases between them. Here the CDR3 DNA reads TGCAGTGCCCGGGCAGGGTTTGATGAAAAACTGTTTTTT. Amino acid sequence: CSARAGFDEKLFF.

CDR3 loop: CSARGGLPDTQYF. In DNA, the CDR3 is TGCAGTGCTAGAGGGGGCCTTCCCGATACGCAGTATTTT. V and J are TRBV20-1 and TRBJ2-3; D is perhaps TRBD1 (5 bases). The germline V gene encodes CDR1 DFQATT and CDR2 SNEGSKA (reference sequence). The CDR3 length is 13 residues. Deletions cut 1 base from V and 6 bases from J, with 11 bases between.

This clonotype was recorded at least ten times. This chain uses TRBV20-1 with TRBJ2-3; D might be TRBD2 (5 bases). V was cut by 6 bases and J by 5 bases, with 6 bases left in between. Germline CDR1 DFQATT, CDR2 SNEGSKA (reference sequence). This CDR3 contains 10 residues. Here the CDR3 DNA reads TGCAGTGCCGGGATAGATACGCAGTATTTT. Translated, it gives CSAGIDTQYF.

The gene calls are TRBV20-1 and TRBJ2-7; D unclear. The length of the CDR3 is 12 residues. Germline V gives CDR1 DFQATT, CDR2 SNEGSKA (reference sequence). Between the trimmed V and J ends, which lost 3 bases and 0 bases, there was a span of 6 bases. The CDR3 spells CSARALSYEQYF. The CDR3 DNA sequence: TGCAGTGCTAGGGCCCTCTCCTACGAGCAGTACTTC.